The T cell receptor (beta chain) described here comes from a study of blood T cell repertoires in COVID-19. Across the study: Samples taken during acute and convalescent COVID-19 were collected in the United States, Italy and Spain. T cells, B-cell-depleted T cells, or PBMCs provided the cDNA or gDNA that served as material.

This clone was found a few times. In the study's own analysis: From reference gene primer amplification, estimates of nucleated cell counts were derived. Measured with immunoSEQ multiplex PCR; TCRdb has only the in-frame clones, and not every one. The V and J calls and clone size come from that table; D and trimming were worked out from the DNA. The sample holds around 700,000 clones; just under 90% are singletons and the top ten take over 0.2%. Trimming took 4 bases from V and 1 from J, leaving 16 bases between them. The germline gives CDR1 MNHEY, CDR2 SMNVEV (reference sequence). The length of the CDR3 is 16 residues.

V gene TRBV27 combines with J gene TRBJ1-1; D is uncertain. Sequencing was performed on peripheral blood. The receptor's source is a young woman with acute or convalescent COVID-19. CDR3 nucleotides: TGTGCCAGCAGTTGGAGGACCACCAAGGGGAACACTGAAGCTTTCTTT. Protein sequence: CASSWRTTKGNTEAFF.